These 25 T cell receptor beta chains share one sample of origin, sequenced in a study of shared clonotypes between healthy human individuals. Naive-designated CD8 cells lacked CD45RO, were positively enriched for CCR7, and omitted terminally differentiated effector memory CD45RA+ cells. Assay: immunoSEQ multiplex PCR; the TCRdb copy retains only in-frame clones and omits some. Of more than 600,000 clones in the sample, around 92% were seen once. Sequencing used naive CD8+ T cells sorted from blood. The receptors stem from a man aged 25-45 years in good health.

The chain employs TRBV27 and TRBJ2-7; 7 bases fit TRBD2. CDR1 is MNHEY, CDR2 SMNVEV, per germline (reference sequence). The trim removed 3 bases at V and 3 bases at J, leaving 5 bases unmatched. This CDR3 is 14 amino acids long. CDR3 region: CASSFLADHYEQYF. Here the CDR3 DNA reads TGTGCCAGCAGTTTTCTAGCGGACCACTACGAGCAGTACTTC.

This clone was counted once. The rearrangement joins TRBV10-1 to TRBJ2-1; TRBD2 matches 9 bases. The germline V gene has CDR1 WNHNN and CDR2 SYGVQD (reference sequence). V lost 6 bases and J lost 5; bases outside the gene matches: 5. This CDR3 has 14 residues. The DNA for the CDR3 is TGCGCCAGCAGCCGACTAGCGGAGGACAATGAGCAGTTCTTC. It yields the protein CASSRLAEDNEQFF.

The chain is built from TRBV7-9 and TRBJ2-2; 7 positions agree with TRBD1. The V segment lost 0 bases and the J segment 0 bases; nucleotides outside the gene matches: 7. The CDR3 loop spans 18 amino acids. Germline CDR1 reads SEHNR; CDR2 reads FQNEAQ (reference sequence). CDR3 amino acids: CASSLAPGQGANTGELFF. The CDR3 region has the DNA TGTGCCAGCAGCTTAGCGCCCGGGCAGGGGGCGAACACCGGGGAGCTGTTTTTT.

In this sample, this clone turned up once. The gene calls are TRBV19 and TRBJ2-1; D possibly corresponds to TRBD2 (6 bases). This CDR3 comprises 12 residues. Germline loops: CDR1 LNHDA, CDR2 SQIVND (reference sequence). V was clipped by 9 bases and J by 9 bases, with 15 bases between them. The CDR3 protein is CARKVRGFEQFF. The CDR3 DNA is TGTGCCAGAAAAGTGCGGGGCTTTGAGCAGTTCTTC.

The J gene is TRBJ1-1, the V gene TRBV28; D might be TRBD1 (6 bases). Germline CDR1 is MDHEN and CDR2 is SYDVKM. V shed 5 bases and J shed 5 bases, with 12 bases lying between them. This CDR3 has 13 amino acids. The CDR3 DNA reads TGTGCCAGCAGTCCCAGGGGCTGGACTGAAGCTTTCTTT. Protein: CASSPRGWTEAFF. The full variable domain, its missing parts supplied by reference TRBV28 and TRBJ1-1, is DVKVTQSSRYLVKRTGEKVFLECVQDMDHENMFWYRQDPGLGLRLIYFSYDVKMKEKGDIPEGYSVSREKKERFSLILESASTNQTSMYLCASSPRGWTEAFFGQGTRLTVV.

This chain joins TRBV6-1 and TRBJ2-2, with a weak D call TRBD1 (6 bases). This CDR3 has 14 amino acids. The germline gives CDR1 MNHNS, CDR2 SASEGT. Trimming pared 8 bases from V and 2 bases from J, leaving 12 bases between. CDR3 coding DNA: TGTGCCAGCGAGGGACACCCTAACACCGGGGAGCTGTTTTTT. This translates into CASEGHPNTGELFF.

This chain connects TRBV5-4 to TRBJ1-1; D ambiguous. CDR1 is SGHNT and CDR2 is YYREEE in the germline V gene (reference sequence). The germline V and J ends were trimmed by 3 bases and 2 bases, with 8 bases remaining between them. The CDR3 loop spans 13 amino acids. This chain's CDR3 is CASSYETNTEAFF. The CDR3 DNA follows: TGTGCCAGCAGCTACGAGACCAACACTGAAGCTTTCTTT.

This clone was seen a few times. This sample also contains other DNA sequences that code for the same CDR3. The chain joins TRBV27 to TRBJ2-7; D is possibly TRBD2 (5 bases). Trimming removed 5 bases from V and 5 bases from J, with 10 bases in between. Germline V gene lookup returns CDR1 MNHEY and CDR2 SMNVEV (reference sequence). The CDR3 extends over 12 amino acids. The CDR3 sequence: CASSLLGDEQYF. DNA for the CDR3: TGTGCCAGCAGTCTCCTCGGGGACGAGCAGTACTTC.

This sequence joins TRBV29-1 and TRBJ2-1; TRBD2 matches at 10 bases. With V trimmed by 2 bases and J by 8 bases, 6 bases remained unmatched. The CDR3 runs to 14 residues. Germline assignment: CDR1 SQVTM and CDR2 ANQGSEA. CDR3 DNA sequence: TGCAGCGTTGAAATGGCTAGCGGGAGCGATGAGCAGTTCTTC. Translated, it gives CSVEMASGSDEQFF.

Regarding this clone: Different DNA sequences within this sample yield the same CDR3. The chain couples TRBV29-1 to TRBJ1-1; D remains ambiguous. CDR1 is SQVTM, CDR2 ANQGSEA, per germline. The CDR3 spans 11 residues. V lost 1 base and J lost 4, with 4 bases in between. The CDR3, as DNA: TGCAGCGTTGAAGGACGCACTGAAGCTTTCTTT. It encodes CSVEGRTEAFF.

V and J are TRBV7-9 and TRBJ2-1; possible D gene TRBD1, 6 bases. The CDR3 is 15 amino acids. V was trimmed by 0 bases and J by 4 bases, leaving 10 bases between them. The V gene's germline CDR1 is SEHNR and CDR2 FQNEAQ (reference sequence). This chain's CDR3 is CASSLATGRYNEQFF. The CDR3 DNA sequence: TGTGCCAGCAGCTTAGCGACAGGCCGATACAATGAGCAGTTCTTC.

Details on this clone: The same CDR3 also results from other DNA sequences found in this sample. The chain carries TRBV5-4 and TRBJ2-7; D call uncertain. Trimming stripped 0 bases from V and 3 bases from J, with 4 bases between. Germline V gives CDR1 SGHNT, CDR2 YYREEE (reference sequence). This CDR3 contains 12 residues. CDR3 residues: CASSLVGYEQYF. CDR3 DNA sequence: TGTGCCAGCAGCTTGGTTGGCTACGAGCAGTACTTC.

The chain is built from TRBV5-1 and TRBJ1-6, with TRBD1 matching over 7 bases. Germline V lookup: CDR1 SGHRS, CDR2 YFSETQ. The CDR3 consists of 15 residues. Trimming at V came to 4 bases and at J to 10 bases, leaving 11 bases not matched to a gene. This CDR3 reads CASSPGQEWGSPLHF. The CDR3 DNA follows: TGCGCCAGCAGCCCCGGACAGGAGTGGGGCTCACCCCTCCACTTT.

The genes are TRBV10-2 and TRBJ1-5; a possible D gene is TRBD1 (5 bases). The length of the CDR3 is 14 residues. V was pared by 2 bases and J by 4 bases, with 9 bases between. Germline V gene sequence: CDR1 WSHSY, CDR2 SAAADI. The CDR3 DNA follows: TGCGCCAGCAGTGAGGGGGGGTGGAATCAGCCCCAGCATTTT. It specifies CASSEGGWNQPQHF.

As regards this clone: This same CDR3 is encoded by further DNA sequences in the sample. This chain uses TRBV27 with TRBJ2-7; D may be TRBD1 (6 bases). The V gene lost 5 bases and the J gene lost 1 base, with 12 bases spanning the gap. The CDR3 consists of 14 residues. The germline gives CDR1 MNHEY, CDR2 SMNVEV (reference sequence). CDR3 sequence: CASSPYRESYEQYF. In nucleotides, the CDR3 is TGTGCCAGCAGTCCCTACAGGGAATCCTACGAGCAGTACTTC.

The rearrangement links TRBV27 to TRBJ2-7, with 8 bases lining up with TRBD1. The CDR3 has 11 residues. V was clipped by 8 bases and J by 4 bases; unmatched bases: 1. CDR1 and CDR2 from the germline V gene are MNHEY and SMNVEV (reference sequence). CDR3 protein: CASHRGYEQYF. Written as DNA, the CDR3 is TGTGCCAGCCACAGGGGGTACGAGCAGTACTTC.

Only one count was recorded for this clone. The genes are TRBV7-9 and TRBJ2-7; 8 nucleotides agree with TRBD2. This CDR3 has 16 residues. From germline, CDR1 is SEHNR and CDR2 FQNEAQ (reference sequence). The trim removed 0 bases at V and 0 bases at J, leaving 4 bases unmatched. DNA for the CDR3: TGTGCCAGCAGCTTAGCGGGACTAGGAGGCTCCTACGAGCAGTACTTC. Its protein product is CASSLAGLGGSYEQYF.

V usage is TRBV7-2 and J usage is TRBJ2-5, with D uncertain. This CDR3 spans 14 amino acids. The germline V gene has CDR1 SGHTA and CDR2 FQGNSA. V shed 2 bases and J shed 1 base, with 8 bases lying between them. CDR3 nucleotides: TGTGCCAGCAGCTTATTACTGGGCCAAGAGACCCAGTACTTC. Residues: CASSLLLGQETQYF.

The chain is built from TRBV25-1 and TRBJ1-1; D gene uncertain. Germline CDR1 is MGHDK and CDR2 is SYGVNS. This CDR3 has 14 residues. Trimming took 2 bases from V and 2 from J, leaving 9 bases between them. This CDR3 reads CASSEPASNTEAFF. The CDR3 DNA reads TGTGCCAGCAGTGAACCAGCTAGTAACACTGAAGCTTTCTTT.

This clone was found many times. The chain couples TRBV6-4 to TRBJ2-2; 10 bases map to TRBD1. Germline CDR1 reads MRHNA; CDR2 reads SNTAGT. This CDR3 region has 16 residues. The junction had 2 bases not matched to a gene; V was cut back by 0 bases and J by 4 bases. This chain's CDR3 is CASSDSTGGRTGELFF. The CDR3 DNA sequence: TGTGCCAGCAGTGACTCGACAGGGGGCCGCACCGGGGAGCTGTTTTTT.

The chain combines TRBV27 with TRBJ2-1; TRBD1 or TRBD2 may be the D gene (5 bases each). The CDR3 spans 13 residues. Germline CDR1 MNHEY, CDR2 SMNVEV (reference sequence). V lost 3 bases and J 6 bases, leaving 9 bases between the germline ends. The CDR3 DNA is TGTGCCAGCAGTTTTTTTGGGGGCAATGAGCAGTTCTTC. This encodes CASSFFGGNEQFF.

This chain uses TRBV4-3 with TRBJ2-5; D is possibly TRBD2 (6 bases). The V end lost 4 bases, the J end lost 4 bases, and 13 bases lay between the germline ends. CDR1 and CDR2 (germline): LGHNA, YSLEER. The length of the CDR3 is 14 residues. The CDR3 here is CASSPRDFTETQYF. CDR3 DNA sequence: TGCGCCAGCAGCCCCCGGGACTTCACAGAGACCCAGTACTTC.

The V and J genes are TRBV7-9 and TRBJ2-3, with 10 bases fitting TRBD2. In germline, CDR1 is SEHNR, CDR2 FQNEAQ (reference sequence). The trim removed 2 bases at V and 4 bases at J, leaving 6 bases unmatched. The CDR3 length is 16 residues. CDR3 nucleotides: TGTGCCAGCAGCTTAAGCCTAGCGGGAGCCCCAGATACGCAGTATTTT. Translation gives CASSLSLAGAPDTQYF.

The chain carries TRBV29-1 and TRBJ2-7, with 12 nucleotides matching TRBD2. In germline, CDR1 is SQVTM, CDR2 ANQGSEA. CDR3 length equals 15 residues. Trimming removed 6 bases from V and 6 bases from J; junction bases left unmatched: 12. CDR3 nucleotides: TGCAGCGTAGATCGACTAGCGGGAGATCCCGGCGAGCAGTACTTC. This gives the protein CSVDRLAGDPGEQYF.

The chain employs TRBV5-5 and TRBJ1-2; D call uncertain. This CDR3 comprises 13 residues. Trimming took off 4 bases at V and 6 bases at J, with 13 bases between the two ends. The germline CDR1 and CDR2 sequences are SGHKS and YYEKEE (reference sequence). CDR3 loop: CASSPFGGDGYTF. CDR3 coding DNA: TGTGCCAGCAGCCCCTTCGGCGGGGATGGCTACACCTTC.